This TCR beta chain was sequenced for a study of T-cell memory formation after mild COVID-19. At the level of the study: Largely donor-specific sequence clusters came from two donors.

The CDR3 has 11 amino acids. Germline V gene data show CDR1 as KGHDR and CDR2 as SFDVKD. V gave up 5 bases and J gave up 3 bases, with 2 bases separating them. 5'RACE, which relied on constant-segment primers, yielded TCR alpha and TCR beta cDNA libraries carrying sample barcodes and UMIs. TCRdb recomputed calls from the 5' RACE reads with MiXCR, one row per CDR3 protein. Of 350,000 to 450,000 distinct CDR3 sequences listed, about 19% are singletons. This clonotype was seen a handful of times. This sequence joins TRBV24-1 and TRBJ2-3; no firm D call. This TCR derives from an adult woman who had mild COVID-19 (a few samples of this study predate the infection). Cell type and time point are not known. The sample taken for sequencing was PBMCs or a T cell subset sorted from them (not recorded which). CDR3 region: CATSVTDTQYF. CDR3 nucleotide sequence: TGTGCCACCAGTGTTACAGATACGCAGTATTTT.